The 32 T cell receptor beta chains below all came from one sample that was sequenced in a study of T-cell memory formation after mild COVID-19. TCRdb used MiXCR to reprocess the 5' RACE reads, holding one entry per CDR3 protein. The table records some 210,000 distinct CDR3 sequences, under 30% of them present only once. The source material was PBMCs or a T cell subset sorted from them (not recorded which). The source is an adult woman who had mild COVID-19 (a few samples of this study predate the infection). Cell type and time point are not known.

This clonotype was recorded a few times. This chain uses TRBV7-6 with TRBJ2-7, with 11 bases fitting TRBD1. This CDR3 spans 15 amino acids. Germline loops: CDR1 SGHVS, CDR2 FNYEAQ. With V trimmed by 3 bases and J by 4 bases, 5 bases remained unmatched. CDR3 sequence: CASSFRTGGKYEQYF. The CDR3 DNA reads TGTGCCAGCAGCTTCCGGACAGGGGGCAAGTACGAGCAGTACTTC.

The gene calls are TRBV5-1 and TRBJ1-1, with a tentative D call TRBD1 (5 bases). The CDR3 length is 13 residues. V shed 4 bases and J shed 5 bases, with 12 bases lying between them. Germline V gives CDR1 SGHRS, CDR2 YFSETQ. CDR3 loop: CASSPGGETEAFF. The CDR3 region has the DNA TGCGCCAGCAGCCCCGGGGGGGAGACTGAAGCTTTCTTT.

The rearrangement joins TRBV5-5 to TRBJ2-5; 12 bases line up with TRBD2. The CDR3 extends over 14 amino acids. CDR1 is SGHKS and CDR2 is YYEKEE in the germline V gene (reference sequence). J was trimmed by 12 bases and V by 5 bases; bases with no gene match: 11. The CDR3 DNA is TGTGCCAGCAGGGAGGGGACTAGCGGGTACCTCGAGTACTTC. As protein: CASREGTSGYLEYF.

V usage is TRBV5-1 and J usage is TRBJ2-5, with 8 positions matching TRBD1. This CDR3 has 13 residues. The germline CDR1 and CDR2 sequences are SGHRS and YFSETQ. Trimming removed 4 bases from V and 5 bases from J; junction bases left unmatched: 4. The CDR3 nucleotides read TGCGCCAGCAGCCAGGGGGCGCGGGAGACCCAGTACTTC. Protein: CASSQGARETQYF.

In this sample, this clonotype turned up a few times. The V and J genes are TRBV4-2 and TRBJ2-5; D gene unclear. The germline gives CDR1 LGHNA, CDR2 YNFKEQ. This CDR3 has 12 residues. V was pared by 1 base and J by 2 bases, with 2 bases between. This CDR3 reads CASSQAQETQYF. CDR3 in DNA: TGTGCCAGCAGCCAAGCTCAAGAGACCCAGTACTTC.

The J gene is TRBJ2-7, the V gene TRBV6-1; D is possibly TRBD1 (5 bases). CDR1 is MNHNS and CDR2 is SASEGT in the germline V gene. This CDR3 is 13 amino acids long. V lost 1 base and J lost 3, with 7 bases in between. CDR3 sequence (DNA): TGTGCCAGCAGTGAAGTGCAGGGCTACGAGCAGTACTTC. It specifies CASSEVQGYEQYF.

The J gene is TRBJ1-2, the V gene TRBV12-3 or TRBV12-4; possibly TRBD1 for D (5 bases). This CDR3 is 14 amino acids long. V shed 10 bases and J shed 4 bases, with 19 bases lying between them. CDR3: CATLKFLTAYGYTF. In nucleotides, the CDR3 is TGTGCCACCTTAAAATTCTTGACAGCCTATGGCTACACCTTC.

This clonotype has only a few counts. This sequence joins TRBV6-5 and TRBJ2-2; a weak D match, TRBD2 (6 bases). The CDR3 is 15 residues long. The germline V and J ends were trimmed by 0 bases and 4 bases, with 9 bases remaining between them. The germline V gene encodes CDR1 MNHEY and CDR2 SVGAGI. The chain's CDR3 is CASSYSRGGTGELFF. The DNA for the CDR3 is TGTGCCAGCAGTTACTCTAGGGGAGGCACCGGGGAGCTGTTTTTT.

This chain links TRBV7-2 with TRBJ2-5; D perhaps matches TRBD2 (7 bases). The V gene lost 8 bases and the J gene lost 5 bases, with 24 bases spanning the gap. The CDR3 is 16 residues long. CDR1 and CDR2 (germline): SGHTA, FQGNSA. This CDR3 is CASPPWEGGEWETQYF. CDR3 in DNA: TGTGCCAGCCCCCCATGGGAGGGGGGCGAATGGGAGACCCAGTACTTC.

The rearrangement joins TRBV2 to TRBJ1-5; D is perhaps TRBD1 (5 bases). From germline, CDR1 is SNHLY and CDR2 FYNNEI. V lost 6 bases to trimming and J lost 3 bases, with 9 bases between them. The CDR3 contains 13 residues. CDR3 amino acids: CASRQDLNQPQHF. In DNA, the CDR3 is TGTGCCAGCAGACAGGACCTCAATCAGCCCCAGCATTTT.

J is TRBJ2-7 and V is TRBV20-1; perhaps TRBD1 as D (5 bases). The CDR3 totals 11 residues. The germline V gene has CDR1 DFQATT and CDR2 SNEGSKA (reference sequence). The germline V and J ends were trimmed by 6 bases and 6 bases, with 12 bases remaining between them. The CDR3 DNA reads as TGCAGTGCGCACAGGTCAGGCGAGCAGTACTTC. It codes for CSAHRSGEQYF.

The CDR3, as DNA: TGTGCCACCAGCAGTTGGCTAGCGGGAAGCACAGATACGCAGTATTTT. Its translation: CATSSWLAGSTDTQYF. This chain uses TRBV15 with TRBJ2-3; 9 bases line up with TRBD2. Losses at the gene ends were 3 bases for V and 0 bases for J; bases not matched to a gene: 4. The CDR3 spans 16 residues. Germline CDR1 is LNHNV and CDR2 is YYDKDF (reference sequence).

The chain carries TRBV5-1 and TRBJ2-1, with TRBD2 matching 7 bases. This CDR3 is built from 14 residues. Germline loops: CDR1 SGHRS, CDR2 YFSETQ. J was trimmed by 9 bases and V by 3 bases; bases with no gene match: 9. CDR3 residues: CASSWGSGVVEQFF. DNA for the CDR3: TGCGCCAGCAGCTGGGGCAGCGGGGTAGTTGAGCAGTTCTTC.

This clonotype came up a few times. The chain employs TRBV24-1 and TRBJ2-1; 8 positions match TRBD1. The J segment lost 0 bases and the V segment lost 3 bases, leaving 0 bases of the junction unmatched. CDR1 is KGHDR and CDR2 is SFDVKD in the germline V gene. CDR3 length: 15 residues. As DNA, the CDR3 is TGTGCCACCAGTGATACAGGGGGCTCCTACAATGAGCAGTTCTTC. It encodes CATSDTGGSYNEQFF.

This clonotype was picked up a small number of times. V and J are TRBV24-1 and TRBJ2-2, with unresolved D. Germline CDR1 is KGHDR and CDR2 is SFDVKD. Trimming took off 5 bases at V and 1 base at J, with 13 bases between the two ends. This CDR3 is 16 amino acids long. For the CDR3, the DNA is TGTGCCACCAGTGTAGGAAGGTACAGGAACACCGGGGAGCTGTTTTTT. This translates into CATSVGRYRNTGELFF.

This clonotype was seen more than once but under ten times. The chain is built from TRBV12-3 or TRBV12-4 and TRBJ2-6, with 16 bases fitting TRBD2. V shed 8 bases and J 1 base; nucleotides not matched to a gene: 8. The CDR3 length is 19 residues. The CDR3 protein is CASRGTSGRVGSGANVLTF. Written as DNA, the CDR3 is TGTGCCAGCCGAGGGACTAGCGGGAGGGTCGGTTCTGGGGCCAACGTCCTGACTTTC.

The CDR3 nucleotides read TGTGCCAGCAGTTTATCACAGGCATTAGGTGGCTACACCTTC. Protein sequence: CASSLSQALGGYTF. V usage is TRBV27 and J usage is TRBJ1-2; a weak D match, TRBD1 (5 bases). This CDR3 spans 14 amino acids. Trimming shortened V by 0 bases and J by 7 bases, and 12 bases separated the two germline ends. CDR1 and CDR2 (germline): MNHEY, SMNVEV (reference sequence).

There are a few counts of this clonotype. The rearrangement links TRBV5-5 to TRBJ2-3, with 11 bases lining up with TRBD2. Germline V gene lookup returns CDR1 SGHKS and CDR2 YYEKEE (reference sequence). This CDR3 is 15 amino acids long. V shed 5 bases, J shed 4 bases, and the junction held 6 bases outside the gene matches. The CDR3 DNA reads TGTGCCAGCAGTGAGACTAGCGGGGACCCAGATACGCAGTATTTT. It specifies CASSETSGDPDTQYF.

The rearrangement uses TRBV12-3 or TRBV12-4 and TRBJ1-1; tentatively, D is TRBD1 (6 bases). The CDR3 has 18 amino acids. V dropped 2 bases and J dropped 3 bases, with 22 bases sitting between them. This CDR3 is CASSLLILRTDTYTEAFF. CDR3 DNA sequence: TGTGCCAGCAGTTTACTAATACTCCGGACAGATACATACACTGAAGCTTTCTTT.

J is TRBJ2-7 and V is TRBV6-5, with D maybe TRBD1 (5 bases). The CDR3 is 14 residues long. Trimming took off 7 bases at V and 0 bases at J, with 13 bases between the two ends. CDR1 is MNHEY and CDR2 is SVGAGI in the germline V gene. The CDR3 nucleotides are TGTGCCAGCACCCAGGGAAGGACCTCCTACGAGCAGTACTTC. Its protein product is CASTQGRTSYEQYF.

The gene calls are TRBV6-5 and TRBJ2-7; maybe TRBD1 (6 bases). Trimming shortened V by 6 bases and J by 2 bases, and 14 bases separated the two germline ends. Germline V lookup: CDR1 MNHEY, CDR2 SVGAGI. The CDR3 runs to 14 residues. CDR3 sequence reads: CASSPRGFAYEQYF. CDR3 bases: TGTGCCAGCAGCCCCAGGGGTTTCGCCTACGAGCAGTACTTC.

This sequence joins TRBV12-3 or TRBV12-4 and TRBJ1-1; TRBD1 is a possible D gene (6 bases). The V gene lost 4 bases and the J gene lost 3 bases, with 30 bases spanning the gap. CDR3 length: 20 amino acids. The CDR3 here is CASSYYPGMGDQGPDTEAFF. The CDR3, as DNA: TGTGCCAGCAGTTATTACCCAGGGATGGGGGACCAGGGGCCGGACACTGAAGCTTTCTTT.

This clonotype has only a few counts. CDR3: CAWSVRGVNTEAFF. The CDR3 DNA sequence: TGTGCCTGGAGTGTACGGGGGGTTAACACTGAAGCTTTCTTT. This rearrangement joins TRBV30 to TRBJ1-1; D perhaps matches TRBD1 (5 bases). Germline CDR1 and CDR2: GTSNPN and SVGIG (reference sequence). The ends were cut back, 0 bases at V and 2 bases at J, with 10 bases in the middle. CDR3 size: 14 residues.

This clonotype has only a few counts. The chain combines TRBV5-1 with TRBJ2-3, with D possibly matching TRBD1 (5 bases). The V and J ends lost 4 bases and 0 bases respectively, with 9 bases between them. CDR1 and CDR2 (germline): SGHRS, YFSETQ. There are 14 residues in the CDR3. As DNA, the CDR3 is TGCGCCAGCAGCGGACACTCTAGCACAGATACGCAGTATTTT. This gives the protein CASSGHSSTDTQYF.

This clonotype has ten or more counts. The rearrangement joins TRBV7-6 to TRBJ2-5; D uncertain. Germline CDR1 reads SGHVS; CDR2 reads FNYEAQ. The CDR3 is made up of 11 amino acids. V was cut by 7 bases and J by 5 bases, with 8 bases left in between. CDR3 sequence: CASTLAETQYF. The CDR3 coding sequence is TGTGCCAGCACCCTCGCCGAGACCCAGTACTTC.

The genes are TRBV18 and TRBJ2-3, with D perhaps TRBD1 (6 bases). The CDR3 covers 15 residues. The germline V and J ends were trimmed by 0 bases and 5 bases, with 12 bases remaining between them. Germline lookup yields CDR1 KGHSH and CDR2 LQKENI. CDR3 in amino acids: CASSPPSRGGDTQYF. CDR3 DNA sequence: TGTGCCAGCTCACCACCGTCCAGGGGTGGAGATACGCAGTATTTT.

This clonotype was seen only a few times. The CDR3 DNA reads as TGTGCCAGCAGCTTCGGTTCACCCCTCCACTTT. Amino acids: CASSFGSPLHF. The chain recombines TRBV7-2 with TRBJ1-6; D unclear. Looked up from germline, CDR1 is SGHTA and CDR2 is FQGNSA. V was pared by 3 bases and J by 9 bases, with 3 bases between. This CDR3 region has 11 residues.

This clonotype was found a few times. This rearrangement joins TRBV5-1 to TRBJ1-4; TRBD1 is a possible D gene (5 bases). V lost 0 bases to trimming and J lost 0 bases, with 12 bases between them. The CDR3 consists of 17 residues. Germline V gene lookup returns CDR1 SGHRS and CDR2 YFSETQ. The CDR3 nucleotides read TGCGCCAGCAGCTTGGACCCAGACAGTGCAACTAATGAAAAACTGTTTTTT. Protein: CASSLDPDSATNEKLFF.

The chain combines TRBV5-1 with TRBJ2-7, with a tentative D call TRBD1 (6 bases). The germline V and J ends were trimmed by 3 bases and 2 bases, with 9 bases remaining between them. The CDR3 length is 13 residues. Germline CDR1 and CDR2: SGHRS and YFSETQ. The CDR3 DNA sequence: TGCGCCAGCAGCTACAGGGCAGCCTACGAGCAGTACTTC. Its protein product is CASSYRAAYEQYF.

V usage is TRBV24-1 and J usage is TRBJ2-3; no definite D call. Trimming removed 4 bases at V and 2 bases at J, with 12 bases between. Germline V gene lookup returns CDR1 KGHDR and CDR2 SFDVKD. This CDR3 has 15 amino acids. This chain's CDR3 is CATSDSHSDTDTQYF. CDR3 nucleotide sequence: TGTGCCACCAGTGACTCACACAGCGACACAGATACGCAGTATTTT.

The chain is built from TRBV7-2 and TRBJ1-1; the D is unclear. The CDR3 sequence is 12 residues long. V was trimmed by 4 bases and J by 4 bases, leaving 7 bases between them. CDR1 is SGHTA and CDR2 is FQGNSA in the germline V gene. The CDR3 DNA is TGTGCCAGCAGCTCATACGGCACTGAAGCTTTCTTT. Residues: CASSSYGTEAFF.

CDR3 in DNA: TGTGCCAGCAGTCCCCGGACAGGGGGTGAAGAGACCCAGTACTTC. Residues: CASSPRTGGEETQYF. This chain links TRBV12-3 or TRBV12-4 with TRBJ2-5; 10 bases match TRBD1. V gave up 5 bases and J gave up 3 bases; unmatched junction bases: 6. The CDR3 spans 15 residues.